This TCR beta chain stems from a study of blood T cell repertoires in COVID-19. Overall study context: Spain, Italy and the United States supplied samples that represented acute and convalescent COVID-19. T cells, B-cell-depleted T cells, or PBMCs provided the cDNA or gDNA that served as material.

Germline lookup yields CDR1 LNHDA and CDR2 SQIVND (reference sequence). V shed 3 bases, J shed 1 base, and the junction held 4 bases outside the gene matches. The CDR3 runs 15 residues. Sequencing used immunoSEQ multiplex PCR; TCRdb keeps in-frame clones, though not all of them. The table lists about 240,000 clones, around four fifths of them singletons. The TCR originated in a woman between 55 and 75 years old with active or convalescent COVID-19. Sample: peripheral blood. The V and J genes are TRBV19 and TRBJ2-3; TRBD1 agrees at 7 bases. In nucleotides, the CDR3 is TGTGCCAGTAGTATCCGGGACAGTGGCACAGATACGCAGTATTTT. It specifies CASSIRDSGTDTQYF.